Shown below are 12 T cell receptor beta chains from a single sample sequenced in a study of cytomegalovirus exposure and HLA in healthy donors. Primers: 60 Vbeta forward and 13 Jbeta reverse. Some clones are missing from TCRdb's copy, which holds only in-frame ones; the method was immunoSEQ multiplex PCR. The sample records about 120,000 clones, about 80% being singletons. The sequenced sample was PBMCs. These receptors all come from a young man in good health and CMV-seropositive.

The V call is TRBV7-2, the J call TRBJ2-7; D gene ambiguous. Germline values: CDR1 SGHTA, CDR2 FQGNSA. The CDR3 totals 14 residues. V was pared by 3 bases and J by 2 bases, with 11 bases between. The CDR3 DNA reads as TGTGCCAGCAGCTTCAGGAAGTTTCCCTACGAGCAGTACTTC. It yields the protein CASSFRKFPYEQYF.

CDR3 nucleotides: TGTGCCAGCAGCCCATTCGAGTGGGTGGCCGGGGAGACCCAGTACTTC. Translating gives CASSPFEWVAGETQYF. The chain joins TRBV11-1 to TRBJ2-5; no reliable D call. CDR3 length equals 16 residues. With 5 bases removed from V and 5 bases from J, the gap between germline ends came to 21 bases. Germline CDR1 and CDR2: SGHAT and FQDESV (reference sequence).

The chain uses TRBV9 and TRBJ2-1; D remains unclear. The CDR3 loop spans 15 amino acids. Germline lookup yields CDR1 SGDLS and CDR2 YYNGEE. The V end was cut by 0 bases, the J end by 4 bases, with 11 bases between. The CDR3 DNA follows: TGTGCCAGCAGCGTAGCATCCGCTACGTACAATGAGCAGTTCTTC. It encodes CASSVASATYNEQFF.

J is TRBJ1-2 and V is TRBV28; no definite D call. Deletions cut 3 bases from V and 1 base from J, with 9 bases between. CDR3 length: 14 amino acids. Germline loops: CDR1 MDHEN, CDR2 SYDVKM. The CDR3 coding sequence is TGTGCCAGCAGTTTTCCTACAGTTAACTATGGCTACACCTTC. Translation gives CASSFPTVNYGYTF.

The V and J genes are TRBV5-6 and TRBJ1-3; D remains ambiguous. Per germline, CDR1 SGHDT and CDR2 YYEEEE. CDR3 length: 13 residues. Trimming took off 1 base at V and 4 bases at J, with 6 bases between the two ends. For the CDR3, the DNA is TGTGCCAGCAGCTTGCCCGGGGGAAACACCATATATTTT. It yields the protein CASSLPGGNTIYF.

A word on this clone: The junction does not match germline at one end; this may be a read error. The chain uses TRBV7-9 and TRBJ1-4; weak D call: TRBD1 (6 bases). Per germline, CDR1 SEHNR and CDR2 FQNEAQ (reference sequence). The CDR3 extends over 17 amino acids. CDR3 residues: CSSSQADRPGTNEKLFF. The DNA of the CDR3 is TGTTCCAGCAGCCAAGCCGACAGGCCCGGAACTAATGAAAAACTGTTTTTT.

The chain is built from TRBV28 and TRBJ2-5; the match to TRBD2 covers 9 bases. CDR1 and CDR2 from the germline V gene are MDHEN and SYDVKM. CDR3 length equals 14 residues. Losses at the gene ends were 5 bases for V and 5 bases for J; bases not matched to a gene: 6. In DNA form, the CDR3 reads TGTGCCAGCAGTCCAGGGGGACTAGCCGAGACCCAGTACTTC. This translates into CASSPGGLAETQYF.

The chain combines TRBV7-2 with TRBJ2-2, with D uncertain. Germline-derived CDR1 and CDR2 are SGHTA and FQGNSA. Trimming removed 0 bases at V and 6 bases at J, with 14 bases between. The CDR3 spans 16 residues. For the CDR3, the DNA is TGTGCCAGCAGCTTAGCAATTACGTCAGGTTCCGGGGAGCTGTTTTTT. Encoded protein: CASSLAITSGSGELFF.

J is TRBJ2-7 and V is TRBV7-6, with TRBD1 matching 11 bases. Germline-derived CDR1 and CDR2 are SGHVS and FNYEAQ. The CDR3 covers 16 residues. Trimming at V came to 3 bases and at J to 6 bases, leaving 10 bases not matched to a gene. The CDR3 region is CASSFGQGAVILEQYF. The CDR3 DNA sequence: TGTGCCAGCAGCTTCGGACAGGGGGCCGTAATTCTCGAGCAGTACTTC.

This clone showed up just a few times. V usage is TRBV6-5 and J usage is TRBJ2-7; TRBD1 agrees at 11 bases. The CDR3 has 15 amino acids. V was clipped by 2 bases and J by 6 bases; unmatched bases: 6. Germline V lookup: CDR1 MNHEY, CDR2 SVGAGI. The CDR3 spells CASSYGDRGSPEQYF. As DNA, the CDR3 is TGTGCCAGCAGTTACGGGGACAGGGGGTCGCCCGAGCAGTACTTC.

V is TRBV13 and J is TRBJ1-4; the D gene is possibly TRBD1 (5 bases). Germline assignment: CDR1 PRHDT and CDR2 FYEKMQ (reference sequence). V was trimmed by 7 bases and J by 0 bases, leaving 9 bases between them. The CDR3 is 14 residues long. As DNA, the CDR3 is TGTGCCAGCACCGTCAGGGCAACTAATGAAAAACTGTTTTTT. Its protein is CASTVRATNEKLFF.

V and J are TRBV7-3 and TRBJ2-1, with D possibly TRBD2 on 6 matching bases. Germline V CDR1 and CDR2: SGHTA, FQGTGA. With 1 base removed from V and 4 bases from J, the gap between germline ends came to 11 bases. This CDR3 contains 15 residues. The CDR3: CASSLRRAGYNEQFF. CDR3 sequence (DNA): TGTGCCAGCAGCTTAAGGAGGGCGGGGTACAATGAGCAGTTCTTC.